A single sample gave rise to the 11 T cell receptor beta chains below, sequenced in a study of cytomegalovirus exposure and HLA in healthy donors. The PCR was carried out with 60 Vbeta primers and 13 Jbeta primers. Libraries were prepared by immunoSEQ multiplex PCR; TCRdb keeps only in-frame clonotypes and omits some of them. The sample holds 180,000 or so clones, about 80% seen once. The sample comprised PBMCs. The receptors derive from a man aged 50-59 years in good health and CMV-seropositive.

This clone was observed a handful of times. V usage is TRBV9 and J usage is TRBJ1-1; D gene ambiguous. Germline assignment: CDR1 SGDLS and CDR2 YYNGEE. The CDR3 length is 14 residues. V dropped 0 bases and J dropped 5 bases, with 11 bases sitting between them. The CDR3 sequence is CASSVESFGTEAFF. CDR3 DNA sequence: TGTGCCAGCAGCGTAGAGTCTTTCGGTACTGAAGCTTTCTTT.

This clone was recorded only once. The CDR3 DNA follows: TGTGCCACCAGCAGAGATGAGGTGGTTCAGCCCCAGCATTTT. Protein sequence: CATSRDEVVQPQHF. The genes are TRBV15 and TRBJ1-5, with no clear D. This CDR3 is 14 amino acids long. Germline loops: CDR1 LNHNV, CDR2 YYDKDF (reference sequence). The germline V and J ends were trimmed by 0 bases and 6 bases, with 9 bases remaining between them.

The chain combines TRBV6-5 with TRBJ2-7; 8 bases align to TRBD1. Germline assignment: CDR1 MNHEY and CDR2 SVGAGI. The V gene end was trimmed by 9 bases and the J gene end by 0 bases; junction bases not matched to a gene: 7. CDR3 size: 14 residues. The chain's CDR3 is CASAPGQVSYEQYF. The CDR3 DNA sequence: TGTGCCAGTGCCCCGGGACAGGTCTCCTACGAGCAGTACTTC.

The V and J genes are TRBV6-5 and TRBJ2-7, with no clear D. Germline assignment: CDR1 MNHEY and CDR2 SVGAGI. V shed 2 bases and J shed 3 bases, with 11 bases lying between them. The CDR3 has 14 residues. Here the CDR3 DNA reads TGTGCCAGCAGTTACAGTCAGGCTGGCTACGAGCAGTACGTC. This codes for CASSYSQAGYEQYV.

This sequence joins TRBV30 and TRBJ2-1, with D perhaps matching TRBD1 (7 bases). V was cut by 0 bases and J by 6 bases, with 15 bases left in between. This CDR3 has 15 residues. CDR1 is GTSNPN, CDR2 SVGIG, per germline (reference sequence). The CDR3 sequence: CAWSVLRGVGNEQFF. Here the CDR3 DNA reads TGTGCCTGGAGTGTACTCAGGGGGGTAGGCAATGAGCAGTTCTTC. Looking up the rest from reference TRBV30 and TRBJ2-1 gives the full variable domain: SQTIHQWPATLVQPVGSPLSLECTVEGTSNPNLYWYRQAAGRGLQLLFYSVGIGQISSEVPQNLSASRPQDRQFILSSKKLLLSDSGFYLCAWSVLRGVGNEQFFGPGTRLTVL.

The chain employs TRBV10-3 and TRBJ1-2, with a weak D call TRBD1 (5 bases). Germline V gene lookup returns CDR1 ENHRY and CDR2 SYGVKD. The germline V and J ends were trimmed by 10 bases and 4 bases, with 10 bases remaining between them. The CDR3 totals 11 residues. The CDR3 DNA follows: TGTGCCACTTCCGACAGCTATGGCTACACCTTC. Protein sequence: CATSDSYGYTF.

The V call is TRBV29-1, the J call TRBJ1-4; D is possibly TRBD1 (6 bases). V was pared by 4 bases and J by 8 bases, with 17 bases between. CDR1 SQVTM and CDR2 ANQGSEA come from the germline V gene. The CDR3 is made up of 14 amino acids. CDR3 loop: CSVGAQGLREKLFF. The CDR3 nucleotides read TGCAGCGTTGGGGCGCAGGGGCTACGGGAAAAACTGTTTTTT.

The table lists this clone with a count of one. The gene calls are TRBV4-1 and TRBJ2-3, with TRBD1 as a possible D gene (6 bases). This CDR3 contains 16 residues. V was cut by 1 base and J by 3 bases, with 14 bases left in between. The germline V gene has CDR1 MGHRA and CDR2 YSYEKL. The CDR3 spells CASSQGRLGGTDTQYF. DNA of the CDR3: TGCGCCAGCAGCCAAGGGCGTTTAGGGGGTACAGATACGCAGTATTTT.

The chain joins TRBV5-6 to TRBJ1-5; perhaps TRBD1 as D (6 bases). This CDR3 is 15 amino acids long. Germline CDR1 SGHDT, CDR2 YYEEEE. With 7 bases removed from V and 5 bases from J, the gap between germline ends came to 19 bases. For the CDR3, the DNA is TGTGCCAGCTCGAGGTGGACAGTCGTCGATCAGCCCCAGCATTTT. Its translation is CASSRWTVVDQPQHF.

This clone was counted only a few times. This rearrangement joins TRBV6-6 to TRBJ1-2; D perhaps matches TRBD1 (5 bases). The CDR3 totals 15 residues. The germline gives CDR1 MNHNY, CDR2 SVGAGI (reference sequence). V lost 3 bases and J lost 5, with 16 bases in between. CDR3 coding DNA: TGTGCCAGCAGTTATTATCAGGGATCCCCATATGGCTACACCTTC. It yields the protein CASSYYQGSPYGYTF.

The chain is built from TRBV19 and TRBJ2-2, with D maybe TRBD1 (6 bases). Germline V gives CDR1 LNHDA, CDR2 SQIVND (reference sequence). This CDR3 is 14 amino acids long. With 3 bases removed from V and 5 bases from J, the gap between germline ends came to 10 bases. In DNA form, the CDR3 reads TGTGCCAGTAGTATTGAAGGGGGAACCGGGGAGCTGTTTTTT. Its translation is CASSIEGGTGELFF.